Reported below is one T cell receptor beta chain. The data derive from a study of blood T cell repertoires in COVID-19. CDR3 length: 14 residues. The junction had 7 bases not matched to a gene; V was cut back by 4 bases and J by 7 bases. The germline CDR1 and CDR2 sequences are GTSNPN and SVGIG (reference sequence). Measured with immunoSEQ multiplex PCR; TCRdb has only the in-frame clones, and not every one. This table holds roughly 63,000 clones, more than 70% found once. The rearrangement joins TRBV30 to TRBJ1-6; 7 nucleotides agree with TRBD1. This receptor was identified in a woman between 45 and 60 years old with active or convalescent COVID-19. The sequencing input was peripheral blood. In DNA form, the CDR3 reads TGTGCCTGGAAACTCAAGGGGGCAAATTCACCCCTCCACTTT. This codes for CAWKLKGANSPLHF.